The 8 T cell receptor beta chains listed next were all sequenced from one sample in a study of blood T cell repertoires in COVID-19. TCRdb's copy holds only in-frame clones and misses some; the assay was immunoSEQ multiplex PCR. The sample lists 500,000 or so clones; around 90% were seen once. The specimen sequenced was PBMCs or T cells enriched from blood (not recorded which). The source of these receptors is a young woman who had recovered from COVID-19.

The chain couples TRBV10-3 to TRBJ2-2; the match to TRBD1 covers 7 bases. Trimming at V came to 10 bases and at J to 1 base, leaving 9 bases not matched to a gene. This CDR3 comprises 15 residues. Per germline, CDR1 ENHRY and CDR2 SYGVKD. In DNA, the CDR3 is TGTGCCACCCGGAAAGGACAGGAGAACACCGGGGAGCTGTTTTTT. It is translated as CATRKGQENTGELFF.

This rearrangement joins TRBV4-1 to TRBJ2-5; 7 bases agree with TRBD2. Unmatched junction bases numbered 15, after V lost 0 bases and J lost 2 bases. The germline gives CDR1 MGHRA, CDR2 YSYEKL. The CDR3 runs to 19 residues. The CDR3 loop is CASSQEVGGVGLAQETQYF. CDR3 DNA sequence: TGCGCCAGCAGCCAAGAAGTGGGGGGGGTTGGGCTAGCGCAAGAGACCCAGTACTTC.

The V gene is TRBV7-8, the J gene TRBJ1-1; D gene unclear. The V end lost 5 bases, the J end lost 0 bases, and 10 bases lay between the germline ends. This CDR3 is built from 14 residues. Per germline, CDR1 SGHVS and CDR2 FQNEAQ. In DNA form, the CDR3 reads TGTGCCAGCAGCCCCAGAACATTGAACACTGAAGCTTTCTTT. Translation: CASSPRTLNTEAFF.

CDR3 sequence reads: CASSLALAGLTDTQYF. The CDR3 bases are TGTGCCAGCAGCTTAGCTCTAGCGGGGTTAACAGATACGCAGTATTTT. The chain recombines TRBV7-8 with TRBJ2-3; 9 nucleotides match TRBD2. This CDR3 comprises 16 residues. The junction had 4 bases not matched to a gene; V was cut back by 0 bases and J by 3 bases. The germline CDR1 and CDR2 sequences are SGHVS and FQNEAQ.

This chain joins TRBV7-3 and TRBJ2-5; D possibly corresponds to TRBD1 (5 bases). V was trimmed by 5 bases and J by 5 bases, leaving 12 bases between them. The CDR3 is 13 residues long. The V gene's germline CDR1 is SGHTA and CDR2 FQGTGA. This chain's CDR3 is CASSVGATETQYF. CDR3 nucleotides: TGTGCCAGCAGCGTAGGGGCAACGGAGACCCAGTACTTC.

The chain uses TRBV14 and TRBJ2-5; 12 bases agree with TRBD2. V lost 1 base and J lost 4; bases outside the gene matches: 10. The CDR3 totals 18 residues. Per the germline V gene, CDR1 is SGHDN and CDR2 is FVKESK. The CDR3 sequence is CASSQGSRTSGVGETQYF. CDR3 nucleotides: TGTGCCAGCAGCCAAGGCTCCCGGACTAGCGGGGTGGGAGAGACCCAGTACTTC. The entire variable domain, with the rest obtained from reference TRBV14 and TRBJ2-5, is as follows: EAGVTQFPSHSVIEKGQTVTLRCDPISGHDNLYWYRRVMGKEIKFLLHFVKESKQDESGMPNNRFLAERTGGTYSTLKVQPAELEDSGVYFCASSQGSRTSGVGETQYFGPGTRLLVL.

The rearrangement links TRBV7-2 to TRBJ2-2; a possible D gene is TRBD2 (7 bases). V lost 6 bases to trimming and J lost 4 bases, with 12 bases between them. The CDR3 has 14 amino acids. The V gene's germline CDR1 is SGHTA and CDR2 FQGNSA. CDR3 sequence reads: CASRQGGGTGELFF. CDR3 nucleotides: TGTGCCAGCAGGCAAGGGGGGGGCACCGGGGAGCTGTTTTTT.

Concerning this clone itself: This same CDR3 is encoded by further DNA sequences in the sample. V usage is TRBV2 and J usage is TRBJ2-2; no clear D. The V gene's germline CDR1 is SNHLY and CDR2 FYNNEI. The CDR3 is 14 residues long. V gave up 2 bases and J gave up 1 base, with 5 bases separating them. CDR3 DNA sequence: TGTGCCAGCAGTGAAAGAGGGAACACCGGGGAGCTGTTTTTT. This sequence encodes CASSERGNTGELFF. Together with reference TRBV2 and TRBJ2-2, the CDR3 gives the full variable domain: EPEVTQTPSHQVTQMGQEVILRCVPISNHLYFYWYRQILGQKVEFLVSFYNNEISEKSEIFDDQFSVERPDGSNFTLKIRSTKLEDSAMYFCASSERGNTGELFFGEGSRLTVL.